The entry below gives a single T cell receptor beta chain sequence along with its context. The data derive from a study of blood T cell repertoires in COVID-19. Study in general: In each case, the material was cDNA or gDNA derived from T cells, B-cell-depleted T cells, or PBMCs.

Measured with immunoSEQ multiplex PCR; TCRdb has only the in-frame clones, and not every one. The top ten hold roughly an eighth of the sample, which has roughly 190,000 clones, more than 60% seen once. The CDR3 covers 13 residues. Germline values: CDR1 SGHNT, CDR2 YENEEA. Trimming removed 2 bases at V and 9 bases at J, with 11 bases between. The chain employs TRBV11-3 and TRBJ2-1; TRBD2 is a possible D gene (5 bases). Specimen: peripheral blood. The TCR sequence derives from a woman between 45 and 60 years old with acute or convalescent COVID-19. CDR3 in DNA: TGTGCCAGCAGCTTATTGGCGGGTACTGAGCAGTTCTTC. Protein sequence: CASSLLAGTEQFF.